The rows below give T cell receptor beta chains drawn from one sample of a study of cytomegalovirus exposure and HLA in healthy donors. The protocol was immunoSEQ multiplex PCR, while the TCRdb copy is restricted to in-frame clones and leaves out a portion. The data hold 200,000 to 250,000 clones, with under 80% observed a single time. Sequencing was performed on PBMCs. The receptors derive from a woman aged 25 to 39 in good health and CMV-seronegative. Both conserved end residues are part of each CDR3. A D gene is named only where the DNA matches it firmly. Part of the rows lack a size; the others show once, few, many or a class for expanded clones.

CDR3 protein: CAIRGPREAFF
CDR3 DNA: TGTGCCATCCGTGGGCCCCGAGAAGCTTTCTTT
D gene: -
V gene: TRBV4-1
J gene: TRBJ1-1
clone size: -

CDR3 protein: CASRSRSQGFYEQYF
CDR3 DNA: TGTGCCAGTAGGTCCCGGTCACAGGGGTTTTACGAGCAGTACTTC
D gene: TRBD1
V gene: TRBV19
J gene: TRBJ2-7
clone size: -

CDR3 protein: CASSLGDRYSNQPQHF
CDR3 DNA: TGTGCCAGCAGCTTAGGGGACAGGTATAGCAATCAGCCCCAGCATTTT
D gene: TRBD1
V gene: TRBV7-8
J gene: TRBJ1-5
clone size: -

CDR3 protein: CASRNRDAMDTGELFF
CDR3 DNA: TGCGCCAGCAGGAACAGGGATGCGATGGACACCGGGGAGCTGTTTTTT
D gene: -
V gene: TRBV5-1
J gene: TRBJ2-2
clone size: -

CDR3 protein: CASSRFKGGGSYQPQHF
CDR3 DNA: TGCGCCAGCAGCCGGTTCAAGGGTGGGGGCTCCTATCAGCCCCAGCATTTT
D gene: -
V gene: TRBV4-1
J gene: TRBJ1-5
clone size: -

CDR3 protein: CASSLFLRGPNEVGNTIYF
CDR3 DNA: TGTGCCAGCAGCTTGTTTTTAAGGGGGCCAAATGAGGTTGGAAACACCATATATTTT
D gene: TRBD1
V gene: TRBV5-6
J gene: TRBJ1-3
clone size: -

CDR3 protein: CASSGDSMTTF
CDR3 DNA: TGTGCCAGCAGCGGGGACAGCATGACCACCTTC
D gene: -
V gene: TRBV21-1
J gene: TRBJ1-2
clone size: -

CDR3 protein: CAWSQGSYNEQFF
CDR3 DNA: TGTGCCTGGAGTCAGGGCTCCTACAATGAGCAGTTCTTC
D gene: -
V gene: TRBV30
J gene: TRBJ2-1
clone size: -

CDR3 protein: CAWSIESSNYGYTF
CDR3 DNA: TGTGCCTGGAGTATCGAAAGCTCTAACTATGGCTACACCTTC
D gene: -
V gene: TRBV30
J gene: TRBJ1-2
clone size: few

CDR3 protein: CATSGDRGGNEQFF
CDR3 DNA: TGTGCCACCAGCGGGGACAGGGGGGGCAATGAGCAGTTCTTC
D gene: TRBD1
V gene: TRBV15
J gene: TRBJ2-1
clone size: -

CDR3 protein: CAWSVFETGSLYGYTF
CDR3 DNA: TGTGCCTGGAGTGTCTTCGAGACAGGTTCCCTCTATGGCTACACCTTC
D gene: -
V gene: TRBV30
J gene: TRBJ1-2
clone size: -

CDR3 protein: CASSYISGMSYNEQFF
CDR3 DNA: TGTGCCAGCAGTTACATCAGCGGGATGTCCTACAATGAGCAGTTCTTC
D gene: TRBD2
V gene: TRBV6-5
J gene: TRBJ2-1
clone size: -

CDR3 protein: CASSMGGKTASVYNEQFF
CDR3 DNA: TGTGCCAGTAGTATGGGGGGGAAAACGGCCTCGGTCTACAATGAGCAGTTCTTC
D gene: TRBD2
V gene: TRBV19
J gene: TRBJ2-1
clone size: -

CDR3 protein: CASSPTGANTEAFF
CDR3 DNA: TGTGCCAGCAGCCCCACAGGGGCGAACACTGAAGCTTTCTTT
D gene: TRBD1
V gene: TRBV5-4
J gene: TRBJ1-1
clone size: -

CDR3 protein: CASSKALSGGNHPQHF
CDR3 DNA: TGTGCCAGCAGCAAAGCGCTGAGTGGGGGCAATCATCCCCAGCATTTT
D gene: -
V gene: TRBV21-1
J gene: TRBJ1-5
clone size: -

CDR3 protein: CASSFGSVSYTF
CDR3 DNA: TGTGCCAGCAGCTTCGGGTCCGTAAGCTACACCTTC
D gene: -
V gene: TRBV7-9
J gene: TRBJ1-2
clone size: -

CDR3 protein: CASSLVGRLAGLRETQYF
CDR3 DNA: TGTGCCAGCAGCTTAGTAGGGAGACTAGCGGGATTGAGAGAGACCCAGTACTTC
D gene: TRBD2
V gene: TRBV11-2
J gene: TRBJ2-5
clone size: -

CDR3 protein: CASSLEAEAGRGTLHF
CDR3 DNA: TGTGCCAGCAGCTTAGAGGCGGAGGCGGGGAGAGGGACCCTCCACTTT
D gene: -
V gene: TRBV7-8
J gene: TRBJ1-6
clone size: -

CDR3 protein: CASSLRRGRSEQYF
CDR3 DNA: TGTGCCAGCAGTTTAAGGCGCGGGAGGAGCGAGCAGTACTTC
D gene: TRBD2
V gene: TRBV27
J gene: TRBJ2-7
clone size: -

CDR3 protein: CASSFESSGANVLTF
CDR3 DNA: TGTGCCAGCTCCTTTGAGAGCTCTGGGGCCAACGTCCTGACTTTC
D gene: -
V gene: TRBV18
J gene: TRBJ2-6
clone size: -

CDR3 protein: CASSLWQGNTEAFF
CDR3 DNA: TGTGCCAGCAGCTTGTGGCAGGGGAACACTGAAGCTTTCTTT
D gene: -
V gene: TRBV5-8
J gene: TRBJ1-1
clone size: -

CDR3 protein: CASRVGGQETQYF
CDR3 DNA: TGTGCCAGCAGGGTAGGCGGACAAGAGACCCAGTACTTC
D gene: -
V gene: TRBV2
J gene: TRBJ2-5
clone size: -

CDR3 protein: CASSEWTGTNTEAFF
CDR3 DNA: TGTGCCAGCAGTGAATGGACAGGGACGAACACTGAAGCTTTCTTT
D gene: TRBD1
V gene: TRBV6-1
J gene: TRBJ1-1
clone size: -

CDR3 protein: CAWSAGLNTGELFF
CDR3 DNA: TGTGCCTGGAGTGCGGGATTGAACACCGGGGAGCTGTTTTTT
D gene: -
V gene: TRBV30
J gene: TRBJ2-2
clone size: -

CDR3 protein: CASSPGGMASERETQYF
CDR3 DNA: TGCGCCAGCAGCCCGGGGGGCATGGCCTCTGAAAGAGAGACCCAGTACTTC
D gene: -
V gene: TRBV5-1
J gene: TRBJ2-5
clone size: -

CDR3 protein: CASSLGQGDYEQYF
CDR3 DNA: TGCGCCAGCAGCCTCGGACAGGGTGACTACGAGCAGTACTTC
D gene: TRBD1
V gene: TRBV4-1
J gene: TRBJ2-7
clone size: -

CDR3 protein: CASSIRGNTEAFF
CDR3 DNA: TGTGCCAGTAGTATAAGGGGGAACACTGAAGCTTTCTTT
D gene: -
V gene: TRBV19
J gene: TRBJ1-1
clone size: -

CDR3 protein: CASSSTGTNTGELFF
CDR3 DNA: TGTGCCAGCAGCTCCACAGGGACGAACACCGGGGAGCTGTTTTTT
D gene: -
V gene: TRBV7-2
J gene: TRBJ2-2
clone size: -

CDR3 protein: CAWRMTGLDSYEQYF
CDR3 DNA: TGTGCCTGGAGGATGACAGGGCTCGATTCCTACGAGCAGTACTTC
D gene: TRBD1
V gene: TRBV30
J gene: TRBJ2-7
clone size: -

CDR3 protein: CASSPIRVGSGNTIYF
CDR3 DNA: TGCGCCAGCAGCCCTATCCGGGTAGGATCTGGAAACACCATATATTTT
D gene: -
V gene: TRBV4-1
J gene: TRBJ1-3
clone size: -

CDR3 protein: CASSLRDRGYNSPLHF
CDR3 DNA: TGCGCCAGCAGCTTGCGGGACAGGGGGTATAATTCACCCCTCCACTTT
D gene: TRBD1
V gene: TRBV5-1
J gene: TRBJ1-6
clone size: -

CDR3 protein: CASSGLPKDTQYF
CDR3 DNA: TGTGCCAGCAGTGGACTACCCAAAGATACGCAGTATTTT
D gene: -
V gene: TRBV6-5
J gene: TRBJ2-3
clone size: -

CDR3 protein: CASGTGTGGGQPQHF
CDR3 DNA: TGTGCCAGCGGTACTGGGACAGGGGGAGGTCAGCCCCAGCATTTT
D gene: TRBD1
V gene: TRBV6-5
J gene: TRBJ1-5
clone size: -

CDR3 protein: CANRTGGFPESTDTQYF
CDR3 DNA: TGTGCCAACCGGACAGGGGGCTTCCCAGAAAGCACAGATACGCAGTATTTT
D gene: TRBD1
V gene: TRBV15
J gene: TRBJ2-3
clone size: -

CDR3 protein: CASGLGLATPPYEQYF
CDR3 DNA: TGTGCTAGTGGTTTGGGACTCGCTACACCTCCCTACGAGCAGTACTTC
D gene: -
V gene: TRBV12-5
J gene: TRBJ2-7
clone size: -

CDR3 protein: CASSSPQAGGDAQYF
CDR3 DNA: TGTGCCAGCAGTTCCCCCCAAGCGGGAGGCGATGCGCAGTATTTT
D gene: TRBD2
V gene: TRBV28
J gene: TRBJ2-3
clone size: -

CDR3 protein: CASSLVDEQYF
CDR3 DNA: TGTGCCAGCAGCTTAGTCGACGAGCAGTACTTC
D gene: -
V gene: TRBV7-2
J gene: TRBJ2-7
clone size: -

CDR3 protein: CACGAGELFF
CDR3 DNA: TGTGCCTGCGGAGCCGGGGAGCTGTTTTTT
D gene: -
V gene: TRBV30
J gene: TRBJ2-2
clone size: -

CDR3 protein: CSSSLAGGYEQYF
CDR3 DNA: TGTTCCAGCAGCTTAGCCGGCGGCTACGAGCAGTACTTC
D gene: -
V gene: TRBV7-9
J gene: TRBJ2-7
clone size: -

CDR3 protein: CATRTSGRTDTQYF
CDR3 DNA: TGTGCCACCAGGACTAGCGGTCGCACAGATACGCAGTATTTT
D gene: TRBD2
V gene: TRBV18
J gene: TRBJ2-3
clone size: -

CDR3 protein: CASSPSTYNEQFF
CDR3 DNA: TGTGCCAGCAGCCCGTCTACCTACAATGAGCAGTTCTTC
D gene: -
V gene: TRBV7-3
J gene: TRBJ2-1
clone size: few

CDR3 protein: CASSYSRENTIYF
CDR3 DNA: TGTGCCAGCAGTTACTCCAGGGAAAACACCATATATTTT
D gene: -
V gene: TRBV6-6
J gene: TRBJ1-3
clone size: -

CDR3 protein: CASSPRVASGSSLTEQYF
CDR3 DNA: TGTGCCAGCTCACCACGAGTGGCTAGCGGGAGCTCCCTCACAGAGCAGTACTTC
D gene: TRBD2
V gene: TRBV18
J gene: TRBJ2-7
clone size: -

CDR3 protein: CASGPRDRATDTQYF
CDR3 DNA: TGTGCTAGTGGGCCTAGGGACAGGGCCACAGATACGCAGTATTTT
D gene: TRBD1
V gene: TRBV12-5
J gene: TRBJ2-3
clone size: -

CDR3 protein: CASSPGTVQETQYF
CDR3 DNA: TGTGCCAGCAGCCCCGGGACAGTCCAAGAGACCCAGTACTTC
D gene: TRBD1
V gene: TRBV6-1
J gene: TRBJ2-5
clone size: -

CDR3 protein: CASSEVVVPETEAFF
CDR3 DNA: TGTGCCAGCAGTGAAGTGGTGGTCCCGGAGACTGAAGCTTTCTTT
D gene: -
V gene: TRBV6-1
J gene: TRBJ1-1
clone size: few

CDR3 protein: CASSNRLMEAFF
CDR3 DNA: TGTGCCAGCAGCAACAGGTTGATGGAAGCTTTCTTT
D gene: -
V gene: TRBV5-4
J gene: TRBJ1-1
clone size: -

CDR3 protein: CASTLLTGGRGEQYF
CDR3 DNA: TGTGCCAGCACCCTCCTTACAGGGGGTCGGGGCGAGCAGTACTTC
D gene: TRBD1
V gene: TRBV2
J gene: TRBJ2-7
clone size: -

CDR3 protein: CASGTTGQGFWLGGLLYNEQFF
CDR3 DNA: TGTGCCAGCGGTACTACGGGACAGGGTTTCTGGCTGGGTGGTCTTCTTTACAATGAGCAGTTCTTC
D gene: -
V gene: TRBV21-1
J gene: TRBJ2-1
clone size: -

CDR3 protein: CASSLPRDRAGLEKLFF
CDR3 DNA: TGTGCCAGCAGCTTGCCCAGGGACAGGGCTGGGTTGGAAAAACTGTTTTTT
D gene: TRBD1
V gene: TRBV7-9
J gene: TRBJ1-4
clone size: -

CDR3 protein: CASSLGLDRSNEQFF
CDR3 DNA: TGTGCCAGCAGCTTGGGGCTAGACCGGAGTAATGAGCAGTTCTTC
D gene: -
V gene: TRBV11-3
J gene: TRBJ2-1
clone size: -

CDR3 protein: CASSLRDRNSPLHF
CDR3 DNA: TGTGCCAGCAGCCTACGGGACAGAAATTCACCCCTCCACTTT
D gene: TRBD1
V gene: TRBV11-2
J gene: TRBJ1-6
clone size: few

CDR3 protein: CASSLDPTGTENIQYF
CDR3 DNA: TGTGCCAGCAGCTTAGACCCGACCGGGACAGAAAACATTCAGTACTTC
D gene: TRBD1
V gene: TRBV13
J gene: TRBJ2-4
clone size: -

CDR3 protein: CAITAGLAGVEFF
CDR3 DNA: TGTGCCATCACCGCGGGACTAGCGGGAGTGGAGTTCTTC
D gene: TRBD2
V gene: TRBV10-3
J gene: TRBJ2-1
clone size: few

CDR3 protein: CASSVQGASTDTQYF
CDR3 DNA: TGTGCCAGCAGTGTACAGGGGGCCAGCACAGATACGCAGTATTTT
D gene: TRBD1
V gene: TRBV2
J gene: TRBJ2-3
clone size: few

CDR3 protein: CASSFSGQGYEQYF
CDR3 DNA: TGCGCCAGCAGCTTCTCGGGACAGGGCTACGAGCAGTACTTC
D gene: TRBD1
V gene: TRBV5-1
J gene: TRBJ2-7
clone size: -

CDR3 protein: CASKEGNTIYF
CDR3 DNA: TGCGCCAGCAAGGAGGGAAACACCATATATTTT
D gene: -
V gene: TRBV10-1
J gene: TRBJ1-3
clone size: -

CDR3 protein: CSGSTGGTDTQYF
CDR3 DNA: TGCAGCGGTTCGACAGGAGGTACGGATACGCAGTATTTT
D gene: -
V gene: TRBV29-1
J gene: TRBJ2-3
clone size: -

CDR3 protein: CASSVSLAVTGELFF
CDR3 DNA: TGTGCCAGCAGTGTAAGTCTAGCGGTCACCGGGGAGCTGTTTTTT
D gene: TRBD2
V gene: TRBV6-1
J gene: TRBJ2-2
clone size: -